This TCR beta chain is drawn from a study of blood T cell repertoires in COVID-19. Using immunoSEQ multiplex PCR, the repertoire was profiled, and TCRdb retains in-frame clones only, with some absent. The data show about 42,000 clones, roughly 87% seen once. The sequencing input was peripheral blood. The receptor was isolated from a woman older than 75 in a cohort sampled during active or convalescent COVID-19.

The CDR3 bases are TGTGCCTGGAGTGCTAAGGGAGCTAATGAAAAACTGTTTTTT. It codes for CAWSAKGANEKLFF. V is TRBV30 and J is TRBJ1-4; D remains unclear. V was shortened by 1 base and J by 3 bases, with 9 bases between the two germline ends. There are 14 residues in the CDR3. Looked up from germline, CDR1 is GTSNPN and CDR2 is SVGIG (reference sequence).